This T cell receptor beta chain was recorded in a study of shared clonotypes between healthy human individuals. A remark on this clone: The same CDR3 can be traced to other DNA sequences in this sample.

In the sorted-subset replicate PCRs, 150 to 200 ng DNA, some 30,000 T cell genomes, was used. Produced via immunoSEQ multiplex PCR; TCRdb's table is partial and in-frame only. This sample has 2 million to 2.5 million clones, with approximately 90% found just once. The CDR3 covers 15 residues. Losses at the gene ends were 5 bases for V and 3 bases for J; bases not matched to a gene: 6. Looked up from germline, CDR1 is MNHEY and CDR2 is SMNVEV (reference sequence). The sequence came from a man between 18 and 35 years old in good health. Some clones in this sample may be carry-over from other donors' samples. This sequence joins TRBV27 and TRBJ2-7; 11 nucleotides match TRBD2. Sample: naive CD4+ T cells from PBMCs. Specified subset: CD45RA+ positively selected. CDR3 nucleotides: TGTGCCAGCAGTCCCGGGACTAGCGGTAGCTACGAGCAGTACTTC. Its translation: CASSPGTSGSYEQYF.